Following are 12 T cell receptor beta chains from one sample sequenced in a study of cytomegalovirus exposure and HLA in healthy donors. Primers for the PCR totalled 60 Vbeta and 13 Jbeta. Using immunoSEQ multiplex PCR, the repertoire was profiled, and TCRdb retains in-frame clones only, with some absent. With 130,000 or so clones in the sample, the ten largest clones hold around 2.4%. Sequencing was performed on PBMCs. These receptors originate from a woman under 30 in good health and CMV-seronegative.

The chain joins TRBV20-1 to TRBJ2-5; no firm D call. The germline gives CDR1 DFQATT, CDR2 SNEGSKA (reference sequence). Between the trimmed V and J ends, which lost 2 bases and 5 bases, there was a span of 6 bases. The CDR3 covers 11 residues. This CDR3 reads CSARPVETQYF. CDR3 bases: TGCAGTGCTAGACCCGTTGAGACCCAGTACTTC.

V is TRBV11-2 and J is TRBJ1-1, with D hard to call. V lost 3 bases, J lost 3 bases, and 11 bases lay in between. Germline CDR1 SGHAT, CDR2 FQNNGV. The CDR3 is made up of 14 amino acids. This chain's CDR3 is CASSLTLEDTEAFF. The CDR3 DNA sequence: TGTGCCAGCAGCTTGACTTTGGAGGACACTGAAGCTTTCTTT. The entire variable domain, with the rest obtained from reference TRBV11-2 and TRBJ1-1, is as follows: EAGVAQSPRYKIIEKRQSVAFWCNPISGHATLYWYQQILGQGPKLLIQFQNNGVVDDSQLPKDRFSAERLKGVDSTLKIQPAKLEDSAVYLCASSLTLEDTEAFFGQGTRLTVV.

The CDR3 sequence is CASSPRPGLADDNEQFF. CDR3 nucleotides: TGTGCCAGCAGCCCGAGGCCCGGGCTAGCGGATGACAATGAGCAGTTCTTC. The chain employs TRBV7-3 and TRBJ2-1, with 7 bases fitting TRBD2. Germline lookup yields CDR1 SGHTA and CDR2 FQGTGA. This CDR3 has 17 residues. The V and J ends lost 5 bases and 5 bases, in that order; junction bases with no gene match: 15.

The CDR3 DNA sequence: TGTGCCATCACCCCTAGAGTAGAGGACAATGAGCAGTTCTTC. Amino acid sequence: CAITPRVEDNEQFF. The chain joins TRBV10-3 to TRBJ2-1; D unresolved. Trimming took off 7 bases at V and 5 bases at J, with 15 bases between the two ends. This CDR3 comprises 14 residues. From germline, CDR1 is ENHRY and CDR2 SYGVKD.

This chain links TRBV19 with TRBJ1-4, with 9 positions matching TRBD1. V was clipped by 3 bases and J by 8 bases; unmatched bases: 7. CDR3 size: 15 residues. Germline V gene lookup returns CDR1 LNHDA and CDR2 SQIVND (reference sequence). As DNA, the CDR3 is TGTGCCAGTAGTATGTCCGGGACAGGGTACGAAAAACTGTTTTTT. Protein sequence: CASSMSGTGYEKLFF.

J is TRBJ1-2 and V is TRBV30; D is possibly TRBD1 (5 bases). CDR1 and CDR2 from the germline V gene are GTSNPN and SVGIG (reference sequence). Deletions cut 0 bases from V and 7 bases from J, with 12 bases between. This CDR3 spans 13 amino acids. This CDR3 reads CAWSVTGDGGYTF. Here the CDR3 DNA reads TGTGCCTGGAGTGTAACGGGGGACGGTGGCTACACCTTC.

The CDR3 protein is CASGTGKGGTQYF. The CDR3 DNA follows: TGTGCCAGTGGGACAGGGAAGGGCGGGACCCAGTACTTC. The rearrangement uses TRBV2 and TRBJ2-5, with 9 bases matching TRBD1. Germline-derived CDR1 and CDR2 are SNHLY and FYNNEI. CDR3 length equals 13 residues. V shed 9 bases and J 7 bases; nucleotides not matched to a gene: 9. The full variable domain, in which reference TRBV2 and TRBJ2-5 provide the parts outside the CDR3, is EPEVTQTPSHQVTQMGQEVILRCVPISNHLYFYWYRQILGQKVEFLVSFYNNEISEKSEIFDDQFSVERPDGSNFTLKIRSTKLEDSAMYFCASGTGKGGTQYFGPGTRLLVL.

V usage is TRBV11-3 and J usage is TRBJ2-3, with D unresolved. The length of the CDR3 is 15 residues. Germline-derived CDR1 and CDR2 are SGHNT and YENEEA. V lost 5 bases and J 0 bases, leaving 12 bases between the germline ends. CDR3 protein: CASSPLGGSTDTQYF. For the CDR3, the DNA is TGTGCCAGCAGCCCCCTCGGCGGAAGCACAGATACGCAGTATTTT.

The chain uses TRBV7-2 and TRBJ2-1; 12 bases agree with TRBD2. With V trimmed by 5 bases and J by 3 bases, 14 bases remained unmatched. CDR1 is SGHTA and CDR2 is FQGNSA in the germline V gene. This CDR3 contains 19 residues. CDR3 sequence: CASSQMRLAGVRGYNEQFF. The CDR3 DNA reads TGTGCCAGCAGCCAAATGCGACTAGCGGGAGTAAGGGGCTACAATGAGCAGTTCTTC.

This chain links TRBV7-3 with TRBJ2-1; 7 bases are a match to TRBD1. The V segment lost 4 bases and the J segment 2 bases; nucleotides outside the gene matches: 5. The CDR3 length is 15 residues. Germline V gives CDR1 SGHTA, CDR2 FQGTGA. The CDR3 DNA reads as TGTGCCAGCAGCTCTGGGCAGGGGGCCTACAATGAGCAGTTCTTC. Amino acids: CASSSGQGAYNEQFF.

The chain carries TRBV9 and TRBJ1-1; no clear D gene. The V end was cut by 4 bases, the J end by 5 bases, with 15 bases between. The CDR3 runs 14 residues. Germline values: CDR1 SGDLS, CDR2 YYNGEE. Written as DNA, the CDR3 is TGTGCCAGCAGCATAGGGTGGGGAGGGACTGAAGCTTTCTTT. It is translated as CASSIGWGGTEAFF.

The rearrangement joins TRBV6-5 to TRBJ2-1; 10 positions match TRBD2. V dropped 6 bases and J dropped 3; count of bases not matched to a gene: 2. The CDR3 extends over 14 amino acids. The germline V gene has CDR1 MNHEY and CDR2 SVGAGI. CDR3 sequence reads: CASRRTSGYNEQFF. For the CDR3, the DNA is TGTGCCAGCAGGAGGACTAGCGGCTACAATGAGCAGTTCTTC.